This T cell receptor (beta chain) was sequenced during a study of a mutant IDH1 vaccine in newly diagnosed glioma. Study-wide context: Patients' prior therapy spanned radiotherapy, temozolomide, or both; most underwent both.

The time point is: week 5, during vaccination. Mutant IDH1 20-mer peptide, at 300 ug, made up each vaccine dose, with topical imiquimod. As regards this clone: What it binds is not known.

This CDR3 region has 11 residues. Method: immunoSEQ multiplex PCR; TCRdb's copy keeps in-frame clones and lacks some. The sample includes approximately 80,000 clones, 75% to 95% of them seen just once. Overall study findings and caveats: Vaccination elicited immune responses in approximately 92% of patients.

This material consisted of PBMCs, taken from a glioma patient whose treatment included an IDH1 peptide vaccine. J is TRBJ1-5 and V is TRBV21-1. TRBV21-1 is a known pseudogene. The sequence derives from a woman aged 45-59 years with glioma. The CDR3 bases are TGTGCCTCCAGTAGAGATCAGCCCCAGCATTTT. Protein product: CASSRDQPQHF.